A single sample is the source of the 25 T cell receptor beta chains below, sequenced in a study of T cell therapy after organ transplantation (dated by TCRdb to about 2019). Antigens for these TCRs are unknown. Interpreted using the paper, the time point label stands for: before start of T cell therapy. The library was made by the immunoSEQ multiplex PCR assay. TCRdb stores this immuneACCESS table with in-frame sequences only. Part of the clones is absent; in the studies checked, under half of the shortfall reflects unresolved V genes, and no reason is known for the rest. In all, the sample holds 45,000 to 50,000 clones, and about 94% of those were seen once. Around 3.1% of the sample rests with the top ten. The specimen comprised CD8+ T cells from blood, sampled before autologous CMV-specific T cell therapy. Receptor source: a human patient who had received a solid organ transplant and had CMV disease.

V is TRBV30 and J is TRBJ1-4; tentatively, D is TRBD1 (5 bases). The CDR3 has 15 amino acids. Per the germline V gene, CDR1 is GTSNPN and CDR2 is SVGIG (reference sequence). Trimming took 4 bases from V and 5 from J, leaving 17 bases between them. The CDR3 reads CAWTDPGRQNEKLFF. As DNA, the CDR3 is TGTGCCTGGACCGACCCGGGGCGACAGAATGAAAAACTGTTTTTT.

The rearrangement joins TRBV9 to TRBJ2-5; 11 bases are shared with TRBD1. V dropped 4 bases and J dropped 7; count of bases not matched to a gene: 12. CDR3 size: 16 residues. CDR1 SGDLS and CDR2 YYNGEE come from the germline V gene. The CDR3 DNA is TGTGCCAGCAGCCCTCGGACAGGGGGCAACTTTCGGACCCAGTACTTC. It codes for CASSPRTGGNFRTQYF.

The chain is built from TRBV27 and TRBJ2-1; the D is unclear. The CDR3 consists of 16 residues. Per germline, CDR1 MNHEY and CDR2 SMNVEV (reference sequence). Trimming removed 0 bases from V and 1 base from J, with 10 bases in between. CDR3 amino acids: CASSLSGFRSYNEQFF. The CDR3 DNA follows: TGTGCCAGCAGTTTATCAGGGTTCCGGTCCTACAATGAGCAGTTCTTC.

The V and J genes are TRBV5-1 and TRBJ2-3; 8 nucleotides line up with TRBD1. V trimming: 1 base; J trimming: 6 bases; junction bases outside the gene matches: 7. This CDR3 region has 15 residues. Germline CDR1 reads SGHRS; CDR2 reads YFSETQ. The CDR3 bases are TGCGCCAGCAGCTTGAGGACAGGGTATGATGATACGCAGTATTTT. This codes for CASSLRTGYDDTQYF.

The V call is TRBV7-8, the J call TRBJ2-7, with D possibly being TRBD2 (5 bases). CDR1 SGHVS and CDR2 FQNEAQ come from the germline V gene. Trimming took off 6 bases at V and 1 base at J, with 13 bases between the two ends. The CDR3 extends over 14 amino acids. The CDR3 DNA follows: TGTGCCAGCAGTCTCCCCGGGGTTTCCTACGAGCAGTACTTC. Protein sequence: CASSLPGVSYEQYF.

DNA for the CDR3: TGTGCCAGCAGCTTCCGAGGGGTGCTGCCTTACGGGGCCAAAAACATTCAGTACTTC. Translating gives CASSFRGVLPYGAKNIQYF. The genes are TRBV5-8 and TRBJ2-4; D could derive from TRBD1 or TRBD2 (5 bases each). This CDR3 is built from 19 residues. The germline V gene encodes CDR1 SGHTS and CDR2 YDEGEE. Trimming shortened V by 2 bases and J by 1 base, and 22 bases separated the two germline ends.

The J gene is TRBJ2-3, the V gene TRBV6-1; D is perhaps TRBD2 (7 bases). The CDR3 totals 18 residues. Germline lookup yields CDR1 MNHNS and CDR2 SASEGT. V was pared by 4 bases and J by 2 bases, with 22 bases between. Here the CDR3 DNA reads TGTGCCAGCAGTGGAGTAAGGGGGGGGCCCTACTCCACAGATACGCAGTATTTT. Translated: CASSGVRGGPYSTDTQYF.

CDR3 protein: CASSSPMGPAGSYEQYF. In nucleotides, the CDR3 is TGTGCCAGCAGCTCCCCCATGGGGCCAGCGGGCTCCTACGAGCAGTACTTC. The V gene is TRBV11-2, the J gene TRBJ2-7, with D possibly being TRBD2 (6 bases). Deletions cut 4 bases from V and 0 bases from J, with 19 bases between. Germline V CDR1 and CDR2: SGHAT, FQNNGV. This CDR3 has 17 amino acids.

This sequence joins TRBV19 and TRBJ1-1, with 8 positions matching TRBD1. The length of the CDR3 is 17 residues. V lost 4 bases and J lost 3; bases outside the gene matches: 13. CDR1 is LNHDA, CDR2 SQIVND, per germline (reference sequence). The chain's CDR3 is CASSKDRATGAYTEAFF. Here the CDR3 DNA reads TGTGCCAGTAGTAAGGACCGGGCGACAGGGGCGTACACTGAAGCTTTCTTT.

The chain carries TRBV9 and TRBJ1-2, with 10 bases fitting TRBD1. This CDR3 has 17 residues. The V gene's germline CDR1 is SGDLS and CDR2 YYNGEE. V lost 4 bases and J lost 6; bases outside the gene matches: 15. CDR3 sequence (DNA): TGTGCCAGCAGCTTCTCTCCTGGACAGGGGGAAAGGAATGGCTACACCTTC. This encodes CASSFSPGQGERNGYTF.

The chain recombines TRBV4-2 with TRBJ2-2, with 7 bases lining up with TRBD1. CDR1 is LGHNA and CDR2 is YNFKEQ in the germline V gene. The junction had 14 bases not matched to a gene; V was cut back by 1 base and J by 6 bases. The CDR3 spans 18 residues. Here the CDR3 reads CASSQGKSGTEFSGELFF. The CDR3 DNA reads as TGTGCCAGCAGCCAAGGAAAATCCGGGACAGAGTTTTCCGGGGAGCTGTTTTTT.

This clone has a single count. The V gene is TRBV5-1, the J gene TRBJ2-2; D not certain. Germline loops: CDR1 SGHRS, CDR2 YFSETQ. V was cut by 6 bases and J by 4 bases, with 13 bases left in between. This CDR3 is 14 amino acids long. The CDR3 region has the DNA TGCGCCAGCATTTGGGGTACGGGCACCGGGGAGCTGTTTTTT. This sequence encodes CASIWGTGTGELFF.

J is TRBJ2-5 and V is TRBV4-2, with 7 bases fitting TRBD1. V lost 0 bases to trimming and J lost 3 bases; unmatched junction nucleotides: 4. The V gene's germline CDR1 is LGHNA and CDR2 YNFKEQ. This CDR3 has 15 amino acids. CDR3 nucleotide sequence: TGTGCCAGCAGCCAAGATGGGGGACAGAAAGAGACCCAGTACTTC. As protein: CASSQDGGQKETQYF.

The chain joins TRBV11-2 to TRBJ2-7, with D unresolved. Germline CDR1 reads SGHAT; CDR2 reads FQNNGV. The CDR3 extends over 14 amino acids. V was cut by 5 bases and J by 3 bases, with 14 bases left in between. For the CDR3, the DNA is TGTGCCAGCAGCCCACCCAGCCAGGACTACGAGCAGTACTTC. It encodes CASSPPSQDYEQYF.

This chain connects TRBV10-3 to TRBJ1-5; TRBD1 might be the D (5 bases). Trimming stripped 8 bases from V and 3 bases from J, with 14 bases between. The CDR3 sequence is 14 residues long. In germline, CDR1 is ENHRY, CDR2 SYGVKD. The CDR3 sequence: CAISLGQDNQPQHF. DNA for the CDR3: TGTGCCATCTCGTTGGGGCAGGACAATCAGCCCCAGCATTTT.

V usage is TRBV27 and J usage is TRBJ2-5; D is ambiguous. Looked up from germline, CDR1 is MNHEY and CDR2 is SMNVEV (reference sequence). Trimming left V 4 bases short and J 1 base short, with 16 bases between. This CDR3 is 16 amino acids long. The CDR3 sequence is CASSSPSKDPQETQYF. The CDR3 DNA reads TGTGCCAGCAGTTCCCCCTCCAAGGACCCCCAAGAGACCCAGTACTTC.

The V and J genes are TRBV30 and TRBJ2-7; D gene ambiguous. Germline V gene sequence: CDR1 GTSNPN, CDR2 SVGIG (reference sequence). The length of the CDR3 is 11 residues. V lost 2 bases and J 4 bases, leaving 6 bases between the germline ends. The CDR3 region has the DNA TGTGCCTGGAGTTACCGGTACGAGCAGTACTTC. Protein product: CAWSYRYEQYF.

The chain couples TRBV4-3 to TRBJ2-6; D is unresolved. The V gene's germline CDR1 is LGHNA and CDR2 YSLEER. With 4 bases removed from V and 0 bases from J, the gap between germline ends came to 10 bases. The CDR3 covers 16 residues. The CDR3 coding sequence is TGCGCCAGCAGCCTAGACATGAGCTCTGGGGCCAACGTCCTGACTTTC. Encoded protein: CASSLDMSSGANVLTF.

This chain uses TRBV6-1 with TRBJ1-2, with a tentative D call TRBD1 (5 bases). Per germline, CDR1 MNHNS and CDR2 SASEGT. Trimming removed 3 bases at V and 2 bases at J, with 16 bases between. This CDR3 comprises 16 residues. CDR3 coding DNA: TGTGCCAGCAGTGATAGGGGCCAGAAAAGAAACTATGGCTACACCTTC. Encoded protein: CASSDRGQKRNYGYTF.

This clone was detected only once. This chain joins TRBV6-1 and TRBJ1-1; D might be TRBD1 (6 bases). The germline gives CDR1 MNHNS, CDR2 SASEGT. The length of the CDR3 is 14 residues. V lost 2 bases and J 2 bases, leaving 9 bases between the germline ends. The CDR3 region has the DNA TGTGCCAGCAGTGAAAGGGGACACAACACTGAAGCTTTCTTT. It encodes CASSERGHNTEAFF.

The chain recombines TRBV10-3 with TRBJ2-1; the D gene is possibly TRBD2 (5 bases). The CDR3 spans 18 residues. The germline V gene has CDR1 ENHRY and CDR2 SYGVKD. Trimming pared 3 bases from V and 0 bases from J, leaving 18 bases between. Here the CDR3 DNA reads TGTGCCATCAGTGACCACGATGGGCGGAGGAGCTCCTACAATGAGCAGTTCTTC. Translation: CAISDHDGRRSSYNEQFF.

CDR3 bases: TGTGCAAGTCGCTTAGCGCCAGACGAGCAGTACTTC. It codes for CASRLAPDEQYF. This chain uses TRBV12-2 with TRBJ2-7; the D call in the table, TRBD1, was not verified against the DNA. TRBV12-2 counts as a pseudogene. The CDR3 is 12 residues long.

The rearrangement uses TRBV6-5 and TRBJ2-7; 9 bases are shared with TRBD2. With V trimmed by 4 bases and J by 7 bases, 5 bases remained unmatched. The CDR3 spans 13 residues. Germline CDR1 is MNHEY and CDR2 is SVGAGI. The CDR3 spells CASSWRLAEEQYF. As DNA, the CDR3 is TGTGCCAGCAGTTGGAGACTAGCGGAAGAGCAGTACTTC.

The gene calls are TRBV7-8 and TRBJ1-3; 12 bases line up with TRBD1. The CDR3 consists of 17 residues. Germline CDR1 is SGHVS and CDR2 is FQNEAQ. V gave up 3 bases and J gave up 4 bases; unmatched junction bases: 7. The CDR3 coding sequence is TGTGCCAGCAGCTTCTCAGGGACAGGGGGCGACGGAAACACCATATATTTT. This sequence encodes CASSFSGTGGDGNTIYF.

The CDR3 here is CASSFRGGGNTIYF. In nucleotides, the CDR3 is TGTGCCAGCAGCTTTAGGGGAGGAGGAAACACCATATATTTT. The rearrangement joins TRBV5-6 to TRBJ1-3; D might be TRBD1 (5 bases). The CDR3 extends over 14 amino acids. Trimming removed 2 bases at V and 4 bases at J, with 10 bases between. Germline-derived CDR1 and CDR2 are SGHDT and YYEEEE.